This section outlines one T cell receptor beta chain sequence together with its context. No antigen is known for it. This sample is drawn from a study of Ad26.COV2.S vaccination and SARS-CoV-2 variants. Assay: immunoSEQ multiplex PCR; the TCRdb copy retains only in-frame clones and omits some. In the table there are 450,000 to 550,000 clones, 80% to 90% of which are singletons. The treatment is: roughly 20 received Ad26.COV2.S at low or high dose, single or two shots; 5 received placebo; per-sample allocation not given. Material that was analyzed had been drawn on day 63 after the first vaccine or placebo injection. Study conclusions and caveats: Considerable breadth of spike-specific CD8+ and CD4+ T cell responses has reportedly been documented following vaccination.

This CDR3 region has 13 residues. V was clipped by 5 bases and J by 3 bases, with 11 bases between them. Germline V gene lookup returns CDR1 SGHVS and CDR2 FQNEAQ. The V and J genes are TRBV7-8 and TRBJ2-7, with D possibly being TRBD1 or TRBD2 (5 bases each). This material consisted of peripheral blood, taken in a trial of Ad26.COV2.S vaccine versus placebo. The clonotype was recovered from a person aged 18-60 years who received the Ad26.COV2.S COVID-19 vaccine or a placebo. CDR3 DNA: TGTGCCAGCAGCGGGGGTCCCGGCTACGAGCAGTACTTC. Translated, it gives CASSGGPGYEQYF. Full variable domain (remainder filled in from reference TRBV7-8 and TRBJ2-7): GAGVSQSPRYKVAKRGQDVALRCDPISGHVSLFWYQQALGQGPEFLTYFQNEAQLDKSGLPSDRFFAERPEGSVSTLKIQRTQQEDSAVYLCASSGGPGYEQYFGPGTRLTVT.